Included here is one T cell receptor beta chain sequence, with context. This sample is part of a study of blood T cell repertoires in COVID-19. The overall study: Italy, Spain and the United States were the sources of the convalescent and acute COVID-19 samples. In each case, the material was cDNA or gDNA derived from T cells, B-cell-depleted T cells, or PBMCs.

Per germline, CDR1 LGHDT and CDR2 YNNKEL (reference sequence). This CDR3 is 17 amino acids long. Trimming shortened V by 4 bases and J by 4 bases, and 19 bases separated the two germline ends. Recovery among Cohort 3 donors was established by two negative PCRs, clearance, or symptom resolution. Assay used: immunoSEQ multiplex PCR; TCRdb lists only in-frame clones, some missing. The table records hundreds of thousands of clones, 85% to 90% of them present only once. The origin of this receptor is a woman aged 45-60 years who had recovered from COVID-19. The sequenced sample consisted of PBMCs or T cells enriched from blood (not recorded which). The chain carries TRBV3-1 (or the pseudogene TRBV3-2) and TRBJ1-4, with D perhaps TRBD1 (5 bases). CDR3 sequence (DNA): TGTGCCAGCAGCCCACATTTGCGTAGGGACTATAATGAAAAACTGTTTTTT. Encoded protein: CASSPHLRRDYNEKLFF.